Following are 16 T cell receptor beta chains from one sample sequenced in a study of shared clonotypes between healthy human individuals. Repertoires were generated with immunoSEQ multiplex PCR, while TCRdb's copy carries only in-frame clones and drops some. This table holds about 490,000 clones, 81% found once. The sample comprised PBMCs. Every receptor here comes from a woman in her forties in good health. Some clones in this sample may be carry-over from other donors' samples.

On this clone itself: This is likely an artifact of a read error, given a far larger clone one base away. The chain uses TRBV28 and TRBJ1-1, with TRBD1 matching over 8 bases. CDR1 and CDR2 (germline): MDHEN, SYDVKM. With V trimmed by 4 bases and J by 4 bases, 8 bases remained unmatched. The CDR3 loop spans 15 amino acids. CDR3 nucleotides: TGTGCCAGCAGTTCCCTGACAGGGGACATCACTGAAGCTTTCTTT. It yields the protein CASSSLTGDITEAFF.

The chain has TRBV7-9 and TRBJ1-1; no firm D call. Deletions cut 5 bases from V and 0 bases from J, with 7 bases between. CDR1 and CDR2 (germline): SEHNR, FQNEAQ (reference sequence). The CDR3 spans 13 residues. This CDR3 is CASSPNLNTEAFF. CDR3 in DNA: TGTGCCAGCAGCCCAAACCTGAACACTGAAGCTTTCTTT. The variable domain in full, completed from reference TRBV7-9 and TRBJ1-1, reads DTGVSQNPRHKITKRGQNVTFRCDPISEHNRLYWYRQTLGQGPEFLTYFQNEAQLEKSRLLSDRFSAERPKGSFSTLEIQRTEQGDSAMYLCASSPNLNTEAFFGQGTRLTVV.

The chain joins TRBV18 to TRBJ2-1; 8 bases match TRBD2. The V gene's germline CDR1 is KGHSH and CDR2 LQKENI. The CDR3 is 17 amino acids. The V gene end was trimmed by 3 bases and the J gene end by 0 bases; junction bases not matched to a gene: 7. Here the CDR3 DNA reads TGTGCCAGCTCACCTAGAGTAGCGGGGAGCTCCTACAATGAGCAGTTCTTC. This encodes CASSPRVAGSSYNEQFF.

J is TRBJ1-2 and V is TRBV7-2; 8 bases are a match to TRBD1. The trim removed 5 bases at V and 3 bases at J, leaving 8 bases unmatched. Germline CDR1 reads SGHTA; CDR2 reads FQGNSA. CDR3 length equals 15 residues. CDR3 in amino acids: CASSRETGVDYGYTF. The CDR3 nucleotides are TGTGCCAGCAGCCGAGAGACAGGGGTAGACTATGGCTACACCTTC.

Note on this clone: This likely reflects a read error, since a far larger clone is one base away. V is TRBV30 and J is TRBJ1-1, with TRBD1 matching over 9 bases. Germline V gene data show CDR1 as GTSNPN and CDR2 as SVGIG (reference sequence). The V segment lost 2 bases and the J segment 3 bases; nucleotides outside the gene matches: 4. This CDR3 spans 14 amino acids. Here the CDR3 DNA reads TGTGCCTGGAGTCACAGGGACAGGGACACTGAAGCTTTCTTT. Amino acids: CAWSHRDRDTEAFF. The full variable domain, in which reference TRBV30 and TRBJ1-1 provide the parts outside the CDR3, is SQTIHQWPATLVQPVGSPLSLECTVEGTSNPNLYWYRQAAGRGLQLLFYSVGIGQISSEVPQNLSASRPQDRQFILSSKKLLLSDSGFYLCAWSHRDRDTEAFFGQGTRLTVV.

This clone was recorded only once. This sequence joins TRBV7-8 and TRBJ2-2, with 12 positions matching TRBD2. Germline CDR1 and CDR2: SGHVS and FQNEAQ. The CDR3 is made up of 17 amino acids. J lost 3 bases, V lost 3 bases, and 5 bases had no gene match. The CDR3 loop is CASSFPLAGGDTGELFF. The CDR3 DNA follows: TGTGCCAGCAGCTTCCCACTAGCGGGAGGTGACACCGGGGAGCTGTTTTTT. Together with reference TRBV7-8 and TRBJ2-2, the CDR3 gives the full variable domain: GAGVSQSPRYKVAKRGQDVALRCDPISGHVSLFWYQQALGQGPEFLTYFQNEAQLDKSGLPSDRFFAERPEGSVSTLKIQRTQQEDSAVYLCASSFPLAGGDTGELFFGEGSRLTVL.

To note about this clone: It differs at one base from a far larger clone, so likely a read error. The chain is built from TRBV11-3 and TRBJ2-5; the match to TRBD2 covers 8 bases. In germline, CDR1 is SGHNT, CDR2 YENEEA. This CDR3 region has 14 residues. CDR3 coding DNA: TGTGCCAACAGCCCCACGGGGGGGCAAGAGACCCAGTACTTC. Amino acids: CANSPTGGQETQYF.

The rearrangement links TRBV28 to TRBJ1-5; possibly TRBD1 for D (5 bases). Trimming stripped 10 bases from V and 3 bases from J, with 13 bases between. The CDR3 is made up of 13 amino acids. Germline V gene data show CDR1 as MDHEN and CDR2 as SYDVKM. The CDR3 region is CATTTGLNQPQHF. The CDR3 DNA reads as TGTGCCACAACCACGGGGCTCAATCAGCCCCAGCATTTT. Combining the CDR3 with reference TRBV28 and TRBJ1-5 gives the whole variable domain DVKVTQSSRYLVKRTGEKVFLECVQDMDHENMFWYRQDPGLGLRLIYFSYDVKMKEKGDIPEGYSVSREKKERFSLILESASTNQTSMYLCATTTGLNQPQHFGDGTRLSIL.

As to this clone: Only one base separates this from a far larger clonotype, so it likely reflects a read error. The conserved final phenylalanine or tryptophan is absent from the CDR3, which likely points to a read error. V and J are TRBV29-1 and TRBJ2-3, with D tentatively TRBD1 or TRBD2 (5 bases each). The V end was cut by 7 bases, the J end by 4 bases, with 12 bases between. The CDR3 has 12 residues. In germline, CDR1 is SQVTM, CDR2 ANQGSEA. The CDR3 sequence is CSATPGPDTQYS. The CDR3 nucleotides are TGCAGCGCAACCCCGGGGCCAGATACGCAGTATTCT.

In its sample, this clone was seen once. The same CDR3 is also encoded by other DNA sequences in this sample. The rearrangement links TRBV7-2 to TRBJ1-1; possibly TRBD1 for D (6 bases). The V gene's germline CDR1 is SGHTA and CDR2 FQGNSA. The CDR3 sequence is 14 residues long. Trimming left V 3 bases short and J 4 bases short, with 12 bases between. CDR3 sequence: CASSLGRGSTEAFF. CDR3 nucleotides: TGTGCCAGCAGCTTGGGGAGGGGGAGCACTGAAGCTTTCTTT.

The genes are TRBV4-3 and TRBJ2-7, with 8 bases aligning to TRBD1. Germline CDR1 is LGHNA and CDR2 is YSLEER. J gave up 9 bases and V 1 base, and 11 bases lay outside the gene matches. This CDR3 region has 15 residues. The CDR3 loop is CASSQGPRQGNGQYF. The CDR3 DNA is TGCGCCAGCAGCCAAGGACCTCGACAGGGGAACGGGCAGTACTTC.

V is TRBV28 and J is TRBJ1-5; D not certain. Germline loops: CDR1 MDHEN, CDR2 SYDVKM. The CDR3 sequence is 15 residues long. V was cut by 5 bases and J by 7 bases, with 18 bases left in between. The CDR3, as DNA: TGTGCCAGCAGTCGAGAGGCGACGTTAATCCAGCCCCAGCATTTT. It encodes CASSREATLIQPQHF.

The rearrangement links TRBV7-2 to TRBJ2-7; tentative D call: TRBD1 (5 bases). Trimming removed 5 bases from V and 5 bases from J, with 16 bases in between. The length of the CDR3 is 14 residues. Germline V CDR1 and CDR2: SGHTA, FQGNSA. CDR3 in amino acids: CASSTRTKPHEQYF. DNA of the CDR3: TGTGCCAGCAGCACCCGGACAAAACCCCACGAGCAGTACTTC. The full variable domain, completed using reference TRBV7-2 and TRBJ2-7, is GAGVSQSPSNKVTEKGKDVELRCDPISGHTALYWYRQSLGQGLEFLIYFQGNSAPDKSGLPSDRFSAERTGGSVSTLTIQRTQQEDSAVYLCASSTRTKPHEQYFGPGTRLTVT.

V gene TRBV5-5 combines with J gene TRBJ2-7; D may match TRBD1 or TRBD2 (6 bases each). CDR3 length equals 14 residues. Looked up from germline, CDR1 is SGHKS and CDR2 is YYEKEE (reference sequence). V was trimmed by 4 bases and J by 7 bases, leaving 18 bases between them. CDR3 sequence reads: CASSQGQRAGEQYF. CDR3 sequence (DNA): TGTGCCAGCAGCCAAGGACAGCGGGCCGGGGAGCAGTACTTC.

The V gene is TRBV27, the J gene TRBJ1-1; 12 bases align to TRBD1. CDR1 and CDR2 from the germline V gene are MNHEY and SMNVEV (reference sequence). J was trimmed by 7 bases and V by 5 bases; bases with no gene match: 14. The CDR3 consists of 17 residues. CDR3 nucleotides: TGTGCCAGCAGTAGAATCGACGGGACAGGGGGCAGGAATGAAGCTTTCTTT. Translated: CASSRIDGTGGRNEAFF.

CDR3 protein: CASSPRLAGGYEQYF. The CDR3 DNA is TGTGCCAGCTCACCTAGGCTAGCGGGAGGGTACGAGCAGTACTTC. The genes are TRBV18 and TRBJ2-7, with TRBD2 matching over 12 bases. Germline V gene lookup returns CDR1 KGHSH and CDR2 LQKENI. Trimming removed 3 bases from V and 4 bases from J; junction bases left unmatched: 4. The CDR3 covers 15 residues.